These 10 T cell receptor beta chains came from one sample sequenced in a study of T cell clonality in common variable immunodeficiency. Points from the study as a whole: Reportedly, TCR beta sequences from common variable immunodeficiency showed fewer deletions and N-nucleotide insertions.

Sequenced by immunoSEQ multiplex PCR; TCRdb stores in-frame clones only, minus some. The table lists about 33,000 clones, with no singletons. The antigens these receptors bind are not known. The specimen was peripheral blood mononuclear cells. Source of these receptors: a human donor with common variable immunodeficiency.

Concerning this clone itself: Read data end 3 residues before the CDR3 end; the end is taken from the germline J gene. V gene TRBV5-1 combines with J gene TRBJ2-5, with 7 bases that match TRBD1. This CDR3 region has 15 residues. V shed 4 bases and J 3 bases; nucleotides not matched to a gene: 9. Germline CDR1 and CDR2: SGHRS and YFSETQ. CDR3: CASSVGLQGKETQYF. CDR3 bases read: TGCGCCAGCAGCGTTGGGTTACAGGGGAAAGAGACC.

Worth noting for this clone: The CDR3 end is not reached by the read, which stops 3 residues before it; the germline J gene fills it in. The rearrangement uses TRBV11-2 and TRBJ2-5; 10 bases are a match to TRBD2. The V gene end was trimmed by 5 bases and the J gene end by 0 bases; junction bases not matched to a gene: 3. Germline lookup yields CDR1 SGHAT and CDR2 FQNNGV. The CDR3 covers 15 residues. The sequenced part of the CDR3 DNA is TGTGCCAGCAGCACCGGACTAGCGGACCAAGAGACC. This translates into CASSTGLADQET. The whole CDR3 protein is CASSTGLADQETQYF.

The CDR3 is CASSPVSGGTYNSPLHF. Partial CDR3 DNA: TGTGCCAGCAGCCCGGTGTCGGGGGGAACCTATAATTCACCC. The chain recombines TRBV7-8 with TRBJ1-6; a weak D match, TRBD1 (5 bases). The read falls 3 residues short of the CDR3 end, and the missing part is taken from the germline J gene. The CDR3 consists of 17 residues. CDR1 is SGHVS, CDR2 FQNEAQ, per germline. Trimming shortened V by 5 bases and J by 2 bases, and 16 bases separated the two germline ends.

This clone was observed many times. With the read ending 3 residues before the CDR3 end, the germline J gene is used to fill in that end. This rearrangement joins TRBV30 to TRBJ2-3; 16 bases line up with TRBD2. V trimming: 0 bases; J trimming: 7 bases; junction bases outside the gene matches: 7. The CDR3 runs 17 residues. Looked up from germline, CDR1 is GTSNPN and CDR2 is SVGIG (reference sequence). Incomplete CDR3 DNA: TGTGCCTGGAGTGTGAGAGGGACTAGCGGGGGGGCAAATACG. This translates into CAWSVRGTSGGANT. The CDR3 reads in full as CAWSVRGTSGGANTQYF.

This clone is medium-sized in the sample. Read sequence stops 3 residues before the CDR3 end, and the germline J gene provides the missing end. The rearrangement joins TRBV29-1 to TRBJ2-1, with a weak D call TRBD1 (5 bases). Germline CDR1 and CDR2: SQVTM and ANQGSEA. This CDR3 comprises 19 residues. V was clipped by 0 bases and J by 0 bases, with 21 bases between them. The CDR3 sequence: CSVEDYGRASTFSYNEQFF. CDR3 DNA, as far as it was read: TGCAGCGTTGAAGATTACGGCAGGGCCTCCACATTCTCCTACAATGAG.

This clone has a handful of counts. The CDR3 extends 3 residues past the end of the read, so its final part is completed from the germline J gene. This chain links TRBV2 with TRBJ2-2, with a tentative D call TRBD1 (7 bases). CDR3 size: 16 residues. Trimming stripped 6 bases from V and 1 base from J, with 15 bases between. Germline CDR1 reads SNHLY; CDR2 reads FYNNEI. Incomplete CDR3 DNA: TGTGCCAGCAGCCCGGAGGGGGCGTGGAACACCGGGGAG. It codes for CASSPEGAWNTGE. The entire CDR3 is CASSPEGAWNTGELFF.

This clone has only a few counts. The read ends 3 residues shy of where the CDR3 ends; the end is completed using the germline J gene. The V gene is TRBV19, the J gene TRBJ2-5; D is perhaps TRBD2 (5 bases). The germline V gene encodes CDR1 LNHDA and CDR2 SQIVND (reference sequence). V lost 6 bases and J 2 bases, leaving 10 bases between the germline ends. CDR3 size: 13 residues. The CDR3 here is CASSPPGQETQYF. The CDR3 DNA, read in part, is TGTGCCAGTAGCCCGCCGGGGCAAGAGACC.

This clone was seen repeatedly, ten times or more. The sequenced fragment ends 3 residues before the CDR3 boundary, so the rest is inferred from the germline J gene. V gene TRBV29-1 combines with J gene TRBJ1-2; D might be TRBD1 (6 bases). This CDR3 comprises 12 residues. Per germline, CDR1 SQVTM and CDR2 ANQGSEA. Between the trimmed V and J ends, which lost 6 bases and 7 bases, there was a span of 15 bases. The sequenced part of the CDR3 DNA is TGCAGCGTGTCTCTAGGGGGATTTGGC. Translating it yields CSVSLGGFG. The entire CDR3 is CSVSLGGFGYTF. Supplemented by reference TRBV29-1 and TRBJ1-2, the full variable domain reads SAVISQKPSRDICQRGTSLTIQCQVDSQVTMMFWYRQQPGQSLTLIATANQGSEATYESGFVIDKFPISRPNLTFSTLTVSNMSPEDSSIYLCSVSLGGFGYTFGSGTRLTVV.

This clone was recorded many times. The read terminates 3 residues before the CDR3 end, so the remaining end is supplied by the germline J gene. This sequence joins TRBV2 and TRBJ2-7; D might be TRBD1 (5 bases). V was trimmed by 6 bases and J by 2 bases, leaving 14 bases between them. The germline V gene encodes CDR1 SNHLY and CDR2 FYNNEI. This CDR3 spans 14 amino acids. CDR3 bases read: TGTGCCAGCAGAAGCGACAGAAATACCTACGAG. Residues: CASRSDRNTYE. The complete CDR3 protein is CASRSDRNTYEQYF. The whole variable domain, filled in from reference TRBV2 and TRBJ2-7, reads EPEVTQTPSHQVTQMGQEVILRCVPISNHLYFYWYRQILGQKVEFLVSFYNNEISEKSEIFDDQFSVERPDGSNFTLKIRSTKLEDSAMYFCASRSDRNTYEQYFGPGTRLTVT.

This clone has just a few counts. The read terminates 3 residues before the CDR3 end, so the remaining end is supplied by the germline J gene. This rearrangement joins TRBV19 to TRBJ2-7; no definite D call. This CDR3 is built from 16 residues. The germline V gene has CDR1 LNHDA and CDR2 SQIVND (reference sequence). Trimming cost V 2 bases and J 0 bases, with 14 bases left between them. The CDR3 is CASSIRSETASYEQYF. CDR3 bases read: TGTGCCAGTAGTATACGAAGTGAAACAGCCTCCTACGAG.